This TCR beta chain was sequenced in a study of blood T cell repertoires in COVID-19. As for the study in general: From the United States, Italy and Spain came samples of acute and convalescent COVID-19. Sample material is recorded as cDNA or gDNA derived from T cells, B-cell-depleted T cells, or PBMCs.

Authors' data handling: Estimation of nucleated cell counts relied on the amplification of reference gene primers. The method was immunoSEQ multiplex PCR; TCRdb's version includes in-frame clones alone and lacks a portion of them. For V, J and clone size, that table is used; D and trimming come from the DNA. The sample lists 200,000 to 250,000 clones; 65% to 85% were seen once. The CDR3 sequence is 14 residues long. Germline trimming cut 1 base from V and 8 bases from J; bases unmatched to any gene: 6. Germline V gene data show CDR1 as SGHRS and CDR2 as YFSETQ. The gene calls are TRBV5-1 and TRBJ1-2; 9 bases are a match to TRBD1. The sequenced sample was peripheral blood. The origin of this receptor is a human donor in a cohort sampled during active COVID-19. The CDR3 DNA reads TGCGCCAGCAGCTTGACCGGACAGGGGAGCGGCTACACCTTC. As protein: CASSLTGQGSGYTF.